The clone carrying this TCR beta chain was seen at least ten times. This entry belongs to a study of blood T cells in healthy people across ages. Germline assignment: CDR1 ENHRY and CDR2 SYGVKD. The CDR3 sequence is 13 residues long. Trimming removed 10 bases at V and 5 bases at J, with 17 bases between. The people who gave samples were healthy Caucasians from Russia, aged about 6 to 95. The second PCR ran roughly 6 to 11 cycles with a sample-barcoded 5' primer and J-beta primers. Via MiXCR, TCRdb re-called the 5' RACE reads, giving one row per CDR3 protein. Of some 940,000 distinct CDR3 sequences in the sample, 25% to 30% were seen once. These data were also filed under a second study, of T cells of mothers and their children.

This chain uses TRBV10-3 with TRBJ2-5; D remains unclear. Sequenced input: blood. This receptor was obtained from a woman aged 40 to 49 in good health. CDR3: CATRLHQGETQYF. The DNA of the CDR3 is TGTGCCACCCGGCTTCACCAAGGGGAGACCCAGTACTTC.